These 16 T cell receptor beta chains came from one sample sequenced in a study of blood T cell repertoires in COVID-19. Repertoires were generated with immunoSEQ multiplex PCR, while TCRdb's copy carries only in-frame clones and drops some. This table has some 170,000 clones, about 70% appearing once. Sequencing input: peripheral blood. These receptors were collected from a woman aged 50 to 60 with active or convalescent COVID-19.

This clone was detected many times. This sequence joins TRBV24-1 and TRBJ2-2; 12 positions match TRBD1. The CDR3 consists of 17 residues. Looked up from germline, CDR1 is KGHDR and CDR2 is SFDVKD. Trimming cost V 3 bases and J 5 bases; bases outside gene matches: 6. As DNA, the CDR3 is TGTGCCACCAGTGATCCCGGGACAGGGGGCGCGACCGGGGAGCTGTTTTTT. Its protein is CATSDPGTGGATGELFF.

J is TRBJ1-1 and V is TRBV6-5, with TRBD1 matching 8 bases. Germline assignment: CDR1 MNHEY and CDR2 SVGAGI. This CDR3 has 16 amino acids. V was clipped by 4 bases and J by 3 bases; unmatched bases: 10. The CDR3 here is CASSSGQGGEDTEAFF. For the CDR3, the DNA is TGTGCCAGCAGTTCCGGACAGGGCGGTGAGGACACTGAAGCTTTCTTT.

V is TRBV4-3 and J is TRBJ2-5, with 9 bases matching TRBD2. Germline V gives CDR1 LGHNA, CDR2 YSLEER. This CDR3 region has 20 residues. V gave up 0 bases and J gave up 5 bases; unmatched junction bases: 19. CDR3 loop: CASSQEAPRAGGPLGETQYF. The CDR3 DNA reads TGCGCCAGCAGCCAAGAGGCCCCTCGGGCGGGGGGGCCCTTGGGGGAGACCCAGTACTTC.

The chain uses TRBV9 and TRBJ2-6; D not certain. Per germline, CDR1 SGDLS and CDR2 YYNGEE. The V gene lost 6 bases and the J gene lost 0 bases, with 10 bases spanning the gap. The CDR3 runs to 15 residues. In nucleotides, the CDR3 is TGTGCCAGCAATCTGCCGAGCTCTGGGGCCAACGTCCTGACTTTC. Translated, it gives CASNLPSSGANVLTF.

This chain joins TRBV11-2 and TRBJ2-4; D is possibly TRBD2 (5 bases). V was clipped by 1 base and J by 15 bases, with 16 bases between them. The CDR3 contains 13 residues. Germline CDR1 SGHAT, CDR2 FQNNGV. The DNA for the CDR3 is TGTGCCAGCAGCTTAGCGGGGTCGGGCTCCCGGTACTTC. This gives the protein CASSLAGSGSRYF. The whole variable domain, filled in from reference TRBV11-2 and TRBJ2-4, reads EAGVAQSPRYKIIEKRQSVAFWCNPISGHATLYWYQQILGQGPKLLIQFQNNGVVDDSQLPKDRFSAERLKGVDSTLKIQPAKLEDSAVYLCASSLAGSGSRYFGAGTRLSVL.

The J gene is TRBJ2-1, the V gene TRBV5-5; 16 positions match TRBD2. Germline CDR1 and CDR2: SGHKS and YYEKEE (reference sequence). The length of the CDR3 is 17 residues. The V segment lost 4 bases and the J segment 5 bases; nucleotides outside the gene matches: 6. The CDR3 loop is CASSLGTSGRGDNEQFF. As DNA, the CDR3 is TGTGCCAGCAGCCTGGGGACTAGCGGGAGGGGGGACAATGAGCAGTTCTTC.

The chain has TRBV18 and TRBJ1-1, with D possibly matching TRBD1 (6 bases). V was pared by 3 bases and J by 1 base, with 15 bases between. In germline, CDR1 is KGHSH, CDR2 LQKENI. This CDR3 spans 16 amino acids. The CDR3 coding sequence is TGTGCCAGCTCACCCCCCGCCCAGGGGTCGAACACTGAAGCTTTCTTT. Residues: CASSPPAQGSNTEAFF. The whole variable domain, remainder taken from reference TRBV18 and TRBJ1-1, is NAGVMQNPRHLVRRRGQEARLRCSPMKGHSHVYWYRQLPEEGLKFMVYLQKENIIDESGMPKERFSAEFPKEGPSILRIQQVVRGDSAAYFCASSPPAQGSNTEAFFGQGTRLTVV.

This clone occurred once. The rearrangement joins TRBV4-1 to TRBJ1-2, with D possibly being TRBD1 (6 bases). This CDR3 contains 14 residues. Germline values: CDR1 MGHRA, CDR2 YSYEKL. Trimming removed 6 bases at V and 8 bases at J, with 19 bases between. The CDR3 here is CASSHPDSGGGYTF. The CDR3 bases are TGCGCCAGCAGTCATCCGGACAGCGGTGGAGGCTACACCTTC.

The chain is built from TRBV6-6 and TRBJ2-3; a possible D gene is TRBD1 (6 bases). Germline V lookup: CDR1 MNHNY, CDR2 SVGAGI (reference sequence). V was clipped by 6 bases and J by 2 bases, with 15 bases between them. This CDR3 spans 15 amino acids. CDR3 region: CASRSTGAPTDTQYF. CDR3 bases: TGTGCCAGCAGGTCGACAGGAGCCCCCACAGATACGCAGTATTTT.

V usage is TRBV6-5 and J usage is TRBJ1-4; 9 nucleotides align to TRBD1. V shed 6 bases, J shed 7 bases, and the junction held 6 bases outside the gene matches. The CDR3 totals 14 residues. Germline V CDR1 and CDR2: MNHEY, SVGAGI. CDR3 sequence (DNA): TGTGCCAGCAGGGCGACAGGGGGGATTGAAAAACTGTTTTTT. It is translated as CASRATGGIEKLFF.

V and J are TRBV5-1 and TRBJ2-5, with 7 nucleotides matching TRBD2. Per the germline V gene, CDR1 is SGHRS and CDR2 is YFSETQ. The CDR3 consists of 13 residues. V dropped 4 bases and J dropped 7; count of bases not matched to a gene: 7. The CDR3 loop reads CASSRDPGGTQYF. The DNA for the CDR3 is TGCGCCAGCAGCCGGGACCCGGGAGGGACCCAGTACTTC.

V usage is TRBV2 and J usage is TRBJ1-3; 7 positions match TRBD1. V gave up 5 bases and J gave up 0 bases; unmatched junction bases: 4. The CDR3 has 15 residues. From germline, CDR1 is SNHLY and CDR2 FYNNEI. CDR3 protein: CASSYTGDSGNTIYF. The CDR3 DNA reads TGTGCCAGCAGTTACACAGGGGACTCTGGAAACACCATATATTTT.

The chain links TRBV25-1 to TRBJ2-2; the D gene is possibly TRBD1 (6 bases). V was trimmed by 5 bases and J by 4 bases, leaving 8 bases between them. This CDR3 spans 13 amino acids. Germline assignment: CDR1 MGHDK and CDR2 SYGVNS. The CDR3 sequence is CASSLGGTGELFF. CDR3 bases: TGTGCCAGCAGTTTAGGGGGCACCGGGGAGCTGTTTTTT.

The rearrangement joins TRBV4-3 to TRBJ1-2, with TRBD1 identical over 10 bases. The trim removed 5 bases at V and 5 bases at J, leaving 8 bases unmatched. CDR1 is LGHNA and CDR2 is YSLEER in the germline V gene. The CDR3 has 15 amino acids. The CDR3 DNA is TGCGCCAGCAGCGTTAAGACAGGGGGCGAGTATGGCTACACCTTC. Its translation is CASSVKTGGEYGYTF.

The chain links TRBV18 to TRBJ1-2, with 7 bases lining up with TRBD1. The junction had 3 bases not matched to a gene; V was cut back by 3 bases and J by 2 bases. The CDR3 runs to 14 residues. CDR1 and CDR2 from the germline V gene are KGHSH and LQKENI. The CDR3 DNA sequence: TGTGCCAGCTCACCGCAGGGACAGAACTATGGCTACACCTTC. The encoded protein is CASSPQGQNYGYTF.

This clone was seen only a few times. The chain couples TRBV3-1 (or the pseudogene TRBV3-2) to TRBJ2-7, with 8 bases aligning to TRBD2. CDR3 length equals 14 residues. Germline assignment: CDR1 LGHDT and CDR2 YNNKEL (reference sequence). V trimming: 6 bases; J trimming: 6 bases; junction bases outside the gene matches: 10. In DNA, the CDR3 is TGTGCCAGCAGTGAGGGGCTAGCGGGTGCCGAGCAGTACTTC. It specifies CASSEGLAGAEQYF.